This T cell receptor beta chain emerged from a study of CD4+ T cells in melanoma. Study-wide points: A reported correlation linked neoantigen-specific CD4+ T cells to CD8+, macrophage and B cell function. Neoantigen-specific CD4+ T cells in melanoma reportedly had diverse differentiation states.

Profiling relied on immunoSEQ multiplex PCR, and the TCRdb table lists in-frame clones only, not all of them. The top ten clones hold roughly 3.5% of a sample with about 110,000 clones, roughly 90% of them seen once. About this clone: Its cognate antigen is unknown.

The sequenced sample was peripheral blood. The receptor's source is a human donor with melanoma.

The CDR3, as DNA: TGCAGCGTTGTAACTTTCAGGGGGGGCACCGGGGAGCTGTTTTTT. As protein: CSVVTFRGGTGELFF. The chain is built from TRBV29-1 and TRBJ2-2, with D perhaps assigned TRBD1 or TRBD2 (7 bases each). V dropped 4 bases and J dropped 4 bases, with 16 bases sitting between them. The germline CDR1 and CDR2 sequences are SQVTM and ANQGSEA. The CDR3 runs to 15 residues.